This TCR beta chain originates from a study of blood T cell repertoires in COVID-19. The V gene end was trimmed by 0 bases and the J gene end by 6 bases; junction bases not matched to a gene: 13. This CDR3 is 16 amino acids long. CDR1 and CDR2 (germline): SQVTM, ANQGSEA. Per the study methods: Amplifying reference gene primers gave estimates of nucleated cell counts. Sequencing was performed with immunoSEQ multiplex PCR; in TCRdb, only in-frame clones are kept and a portion is missing. That table supplies the V and J calls and clone size; D and trimming were determined from the DNA. This sample has about 220,000 clones; 80% to 90% occur once, and the top ten carry 3% to 4%. The study drew participants aged about 18 to 95 years from 20 to 30 US areas. A case of COVID-19 had been met by exposed participants within 2 weeks before study entry.

This receptor was identified in a woman in her forties who had been exposed to COVID-19. Sequencing was performed on PBMCs or T cells enriched from blood (not recorded which). The chain uses TRBV29-1 and TRBJ1-2; 7 nucleotides match TRBD1. The CDR3 region has the DNA TGCAGCGTTGAAGATAGTCGTAAGGACAGGCGGGATGGCTACACCTTC. This codes for CSVEDSRKDRRDGYTF. Full variable domain (outside the CDR3, taken from reference TRBV29-1 and TRBJ1-2): SAVISQKPSRDICQRGTSLTIQCQVDSQVTMMFWYRQQPGQSLTLIATANQGSEATYESGFVIDKFPISRPNLTFSTLTVSNMSPEDSSIYLCSVEDSRKDRRDGYTFGSGTRLTVV.